The 23 T cell receptor beta chains reported below all come from one sample, sequenced in a study of response to subunit inactivated influenza vaccine. TCRdb called the RT-PCR reads again in MiXCR, with one record for every CDR3 protein. The sample records 860,000 or so distinct CDR3 sequences, about 20% being singletons. Here the sequenced sample was PBMCs from blood, taken more than 4 days after vaccination. These receptors were taken from a man aged 45-60 years who received an inactivated influenza vaccine.

This clonotype was seen only a few times. The V gene is TRBV12-3 or TRBV12-4, the J gene TRBJ2-7, with 7 bases that match TRBD1. This CDR3 has 15 residues. Trimming removed 4 bases from V and 0 bases from J; junction bases left unmatched: 6. The CDR3 reads CASSSTDRISYEQYF. In DNA, the CDR3 is TGTGCCAGCAGTTCCACGGACAGGATCTCCTACGAGCAGTACTTC.

The table lists this clonotype with many counts. V gene TRBV5-6 combines with J gene TRBJ2-1; D is perhaps TRBD1 (6 bases). The V and J ends lost 1 base and 2 bases respectively, with 13 bases between them. Germline assignment: CDR1 SGHDT and CDR2 YYEEEE. The CDR3 has 16 amino acids. DNA for the CDR3: TGTGCCAGCAGCTTGTGGATGGCAGGGGCCTACAATGAGCAGTTCTTC. This translates into CASSLWMAGAYNEQFF.

This clonotype has ten or more counts. J is TRBJ2-7 and V is TRBV5-1; TRBD1 matches 9 bases. CDR1 is SGHRS, CDR2 YFSETQ, per germline. The CDR3 covers 15 residues. V shed 2 bases and J 4 bases; nucleotides not matched to a gene: 7. This CDR3 reads CASSFLRGQGYEQYF. Written as DNA, the CDR3 is TGCGCCAGCAGCTTCCTCCGTGGACAGGGGTACGAGCAGTACTTC.

The rearrangement joins TRBV7-9 to TRBJ2-7; 8 nucleotides align to TRBD2. Looked up from germline, CDR1 is SEHNR and CDR2 is FQNEAQ (reference sequence). V gave up 6 bases and J gave up 4 bases; unmatched junction bases: 8. This CDR3 comprises 14 residues. CDR3 amino acids: CASRRSGREYEQYF. The CDR3 bases are TGTGCCAGCAGGCGGAGCGGGAGAGAATACGAGCAGTACTTC.

The V gene is TRBV5-1, the J gene TRBJ2-2; D gene ambiguous. Per the germline V gene, CDR1 is SGHRS and CDR2 is YFSETQ. The CDR3 is 16 residues long. With 5 bases removed from V and 2 bases from J, the gap between germline ends came to 16 bases. The CDR3 protein is CASRAGLLSNTGELFF. In nucleotides, the CDR3 is TGCGCCAGCAGGGCTGGGCTTTTGTCCAACACCGGGGAGCTGTTTTTT.

Only a few counts were recorded for this clonotype. The rearrangement links TRBV27 to TRBJ2-1; D gene unclear. The V gene's germline CDR1 is MNHEY and CDR2 SMNVEV (reference sequence). Trimming took 2 bases from V and 9 from J, leaving 11 bases between them. The CDR3 is 13 amino acids. CDR3 DNA sequence: TGTGCCAGCAGTTTAAGTTTACGGCGTGAGCAGTTCTTC. This sequence encodes CASSLSLRREQFF.

The V call is TRBV20-1, the J call TRBJ1-2; D is undetermined. V gave up 6 bases and J gave up 8 bases, with 16 bases separating them. The CDR3 has 12 residues. From germline, CDR1 is DFQATT and CDR2 SNEGSKA (reference sequence). The CDR3 is CSAISPGSGYTF. In DNA, the CDR3 is TGCAGTGCCATTAGCCCGGGTTCAGGCTACACCTTC.

This clonotype turned up a few times. One junction end does not reproduce the germline sequence, and a read error may be involved. The chain has TRBV6-2 or TRBV6-3 and TRBJ2-7; unclear D gene. The germline CDR1 and CDR2 sequences are MNHEY and SVGEGT. The CDR3 consists of 16 residues. The chain's CDR3 is CASSSRLGLGSHEQYF. The DNA for the CDR3 is TGTGCCAGCAGTTCCCGGCTGGGCTTGGGCTCCCACGAGCAGTACTTC.

This chain uses TRBV27 with TRBJ2-7; 7 bases align to TRBD1. The CDR3 contains 15 residues. In germline, CDR1 is MNHEY, CDR2 SMNVEV (reference sequence). V gave up 5 bases and J gave up 1 base; unmatched junction bases: 8. CDR3 in DNA: TGTGCCAGCAGTCTCACCGGGACAGATTCCTACGAGCAGTACTTC. This codes for CASSLTGTDSYEQYF.

This clonotype was observed many times. The J gene is TRBJ2-1, the V gene TRBV6-6, with TRBD1 matching 7 bases. Germline CDR1 and CDR2: MNHNY and SVGAGI (reference sequence). The CDR3 extends over 13 amino acids. V was pared by 5 bases and J by 3 bases, with 1 base of the junction left unmatched. CDR3 region: CASSTGVYNEQFF. CDR3 nucleotides: TGTGCCAGCAGTACAGGGGTCTACAATGAGCAGTTCTTC.

V and J are TRBV5-6 and TRBJ1-5; no clear D gene. Per the germline V gene, CDR1 is SGHDT and CDR2 is YYEEEE. The V end was cut by 2 bases, the J end by 1 base, with 7 bases between. The CDR3 runs to 14 residues. Here the CDR3 reads CASSFRPSNQPQHF. CDR3 bases: TGTGCCAGCAGCTTCCGACCCAGCAATCAGCCCCAGCATTTT.

In its sample, this clonotype was seen a few times. The genes are TRBV30 and TRBJ1-1; D may be TRBD1 (6 bases). V dropped 2 bases and J dropped 3 bases, with 13 bases sitting between them. The CDR3 runs to 14 residues. The germline CDR1 and CDR2 sequences are GTSNPN and SVGIG (reference sequence). Here the CDR3 reads CAWSPSSGDTEAFF. In nucleotides, the CDR3 is TGTGCCTGGAGTCCCTCCTCAGGGGACACTGAAGCTTTCTTT.

This clonotype has only a few counts. The CDR3: CASSFEADSKSSYEQYF. The CDR3 region has the DNA TGTGCCAGCAGTTTCGAGGCCGACTCGAAAAGCTCCTACGAGCAGTACTTC. The chain is built from TRBV27 and TRBJ2-7, with no clear D. The germline gives CDR1 MNHEY, CDR2 SMNVEV (reference sequence). The V end was cut by 3 bases, the J end by 0 bases, with 18 bases between. This CDR3 spans 17 amino acids.

The chain employs TRBV29-1 and TRBJ2-3, with a tentative D call TRBD1 (6 bases). Trimming removed 4 bases from V and 0 bases from J, with 14 bases in between. The CDR3 is made up of 15 amino acids. Germline-derived CDR1 and CDR2 are SQVTM and ANQGSEA. CDR3 region: CSVGGQSSSTDTQYF. The DNA for the CDR3 is TGCAGCGTTGGAGGACAGTCTTCTAGCACAGATACGCAGTATTTT.

On this clonotype itself: A junction boundary mismatches the germline segment, possibly from a read error. This rearrangement joins TRBV7-7 to TRBJ2-1; D is perhaps TRBD2 (5 bases). This CDR3 region has 13 residues. Germline V lookup: CDR1 SSHAT, CDR2 FNYEAQ (reference sequence). In DNA form, the CDR3 reads TGTGCTAGCAGCTTAGTAACCGGGGATGAGCAGTTCTTC. Amino acid sequence: CASSLVTGDEQFF. The full variable domain, in which reference TRBV7-7 and TRBJ2-1 provide the parts outside the CDR3, is GAGVSQSPRYKVTKRGQDVTLRCDPISSHATLYWYQQALGQGPEFLTYFNYEAQPDKSGLPSDRFSAERPEGSISTLTIQRTEQRDSAMYRCASSLVTGDEQFFGPGTRLTVL.

This chain uses TRBV4-2 with TRBJ2-1; D call uncertain. CDR1 is LGHNA and CDR2 is YNFKEQ in the germline V gene. Trimming left V 0 bases short and J 7 bases short, with 10 bases between. This CDR3 comprises 14 residues. The CDR3 loop is CASSQDERPNEQFF. The CDR3 DNA is TGTGCCAGCAGCCAAGATGAAAGGCCTAATGAGCAGTTCTTC.

The V and J genes are TRBV7-9 and TRBJ1-2, with D maybe TRBD1 (6 bases). The V end lost 5 bases, the J end lost 5 bases, and 18 bases lay between the germline ends. Per the germline V gene, CDR1 is SEHNR and CDR2 is FQNEAQ (reference sequence). The CDR3 is 15 amino acids. CDR3 bases: TGTGCCAGCAGCCCGGAATCGGGACATCCGTATGGCTACACCTTC. Its protein is CASSPESGHPYGYTF.

This clonotype was counted only a few times. V gene TRBV7-2 combines with J gene TRBJ1-2; D is unresolved. Germline V lookup: CDR1 SGHTA, CDR2 FQGNSA. This CDR3 has 16 amino acids. V lost 4 bases and J lost 0, with 15 bases in between. DNA for the CDR3: TGTGCCAGCAGCTCCCAAGCTGGACCCACTAACTATGGCTACACCTTC. Its translation is CASSSQAGPTNYGYTF.

The V gene is TRBV11-2, the J gene TRBJ2-6; D ambiguous. The CDR3 is 14 amino acids. Between the trimmed V and J ends, which lost 5 bases and 2 bases, there was a span of 7 bases. Per germline, CDR1 SGHAT and CDR2 FQNNGV. CDR3 protein: CASSPQPGANVLTF. The CDR3 nucleotides read TGTGCCAGCAGCCCCCAACCTGGGGCCAACGTCCTGACTTTC.

This chain uses TRBV7-8 with TRBJ2-7; 9 nucleotides match TRBD1. Germline trimming cut 0 bases from V and 5 bases from J; bases unmatched to any gene: 5. Germline V gene data show CDR1 as SGHVS and CDR2 as FQNEAQ. CDR3 length equals 15 residues. CDR3 sequence (DNA): TGTGCCAGCAGCTTAGCGCGGACAGGGGTCAACGAGCAGTACTTC. Its translation: CASSLARTGVNEQYF.

This clonotype was seen repeatedly, ten times or more. V usage is TRBV7-9 and J usage is TRBJ2-5, with 10 bases matching TRBD1. Trimming cost V 4 bases and J 2 bases; bases outside gene matches: 4. The germline V gene has CDR1 SEHNR and CDR2 FQNEAQ (reference sequence). The CDR3 loop spans 15 amino acids. The CDR3 reads CASSYGQGGQETQYF. The CDR3 DNA sequence: TGTGCCAGCAGCTATGGACAGGGGGGACAAGAGACCCAGTACTTC.

This clonotype was counted only a few times. The chain uses TRBV7-8 and TRBJ2-5; possible D gene TRBD1, 5 bases. The CDR3 is 15 residues long. V lost 4 bases and J lost 5, with 17 bases in between. Germline V gene sequence: CDR1 SGHVS, CDR2 FQNEAQ. The CDR3 spells CASSYGQLVVETQYF. The DNA for the CDR3 is TGTGCCAGCAGCTATGGACAATTGGTCGTGGAGACCCAGTACTTC.

The sample holds a few counts of this clonotype. The rearrangement links TRBV20-1 to TRBJ2-5, with 16 bases that match TRBD2. Germline CDR1 reads DFQATT; CDR2 reads SNEGSKA (reference sequence). V shed 3 bases, J shed 2 bases, and the junction held 6 bases outside the gene matches. The length of the CDR3 is 17 residues. The CDR3 is CSASGTSGRAFQETQYF. CDR3 sequence (DNA): TGCAGTGCTAGTGGGACTAGCGGGAGGGCTTTTCAAGAGACCCAGTACTTC.